The 7 T cell receptor beta chains below come from one sample, sequenced in a study of regulatory and conventional T cells in RAG deficiency. The sorted regulatory T cells were CD4+, CD25-high and CD127-low, with genomic DNA sequenced. This table comes from immunoSEQ multiplex PCR, and its TCRdb copy is limited to in-frame clones, with some not included. The sample lists 9,400 or so clones; about 89% were seen once. Separately, the same data were catalogued under a study of regulatory T cells. That work adds: Amplification used 52 TRBV primers and 13 TRBJ primers.

The sample consisted of Tregs sorted from blood. The source of these receptors is a human donor in good health.

The V gene is TRBV27, the J gene TRBJ1-2; 10 positions agree with TRBD1. Germline values: CDR1 MNHEY, CDR2 SMNVEV (reference sequence). CDR3 size: 14 residues. V lost 5 bases to trimming and J lost 4 bases; unmatched junction nucleotides: 4. The CDR3 sequence: CASSPRTGGYGYTF. DNA of the CDR3: TGTGCCAGCAGTCCGCGGACAGGGGGCTATGGCTACACCTTC.

A single count supports this clone. V gene TRBV5-1 combines with J gene TRBJ2-3; TRBD2 agrees at 8 bases. This CDR3 spans 14 amino acids. The V and J ends lost 2 bases and 5 bases, in that order; junction bases with no gene match: 4. The V gene's germline CDR1 is SGHRS and CDR2 YFSETQ. The CDR3 is CASSFGTRGDTQYF. CDR3 nucleotides: TGCGCCAGCAGCTTCGGGACTAGGGGAGATACGCAGTATTTT.

A word on this clone: Here the CDR3 omits its conserved ending phenylalanine or tryptophan, so a read error is the likely source. The V call is TRBV19, the J call TRBJ1-1; D not certain. Trimming shortened V by 4 bases and J by 1 base, and 4 bases separated the two germline ends. Germline CDR1 and CDR2: LNHDA and SQIVND (reference sequence). This CDR3 spans 12 amino acids. The CDR3 spells CASSRTNTEAFL. In DNA form, the CDR3 reads TGTGCCAGTAGTAGGACGAACACTGAAGCTTTCCTT.

This rearrangement joins TRBV18 to TRBJ2-6, with 7 bases that match TRBD1. The V and J ends lost 2 bases and 4 bases, in that order; junction bases with no gene match: 8. The CDR3 is 17 residues long. The germline gives CDR1 KGHSH, CDR2 LQKENI. In DNA, the CDR3 is TGTGCCAGCTCACCATCGACAGGGTTGCTCGGGGCCAACGTCCTGACTTTC. Translated: CASSPSTGLLGANVLTF.

The chain employs TRBV5-6 and TRBJ2-5, with 8 bases fitting TRBD1. The tail of the sequence fits TRBJ2-7 better, so the J call may be wrong. Germline assignment: CDR1 SGHDT and CDR2 YYEEEE. This CDR3 is 14 amino acids long. CDR3 residues: CASSLTGQGYEQYF. CDR3 DNA: TGTGCCAGCAGCTTGACCGGACAGGGCTACGAGCAGTACTTC.

The chain links TRBV19 to TRBJ1-1; D is possibly TRBD1 (5 bases). Germline values: CDR1 LNHDA, CDR2 SQIVND (reference sequence). The length of the CDR3 is 17 residues. Trimming took off 7 bases at V and 1 base at J, with 22 bases between the two ends. CDR3 sequence reads: CASNPDPRDGSNTEAFF. The CDR3 DNA follows: TGTGCCAGTAACCCGGACCCGAGGGACGGCTCGAACACTGAAGCTTTCTTT.

V is TRBV6-5 and J is TRBJ2-1, with D perhaps matching TRBD1 (6 bases). CDR1 is MNHEY, CDR2 SVGAGI, per germline. With 7 bases removed from V and 2 bases from J, the gap between germline ends came to 15 bases. The CDR3 spans 15 residues. The CDR3 here is CASMVEQGPYNEQFF. The CDR3 DNA follows: TGTGCCAGCATGGTGGAACAGGGCCCCTACAATGAGCAGTTCTTC.